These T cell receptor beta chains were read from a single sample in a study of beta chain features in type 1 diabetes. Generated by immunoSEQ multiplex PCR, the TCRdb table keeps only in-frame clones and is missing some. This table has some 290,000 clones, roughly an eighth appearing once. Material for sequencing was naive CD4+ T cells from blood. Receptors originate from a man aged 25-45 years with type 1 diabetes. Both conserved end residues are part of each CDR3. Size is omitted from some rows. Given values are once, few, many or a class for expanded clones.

CDR3: CASSFGTSGSYEQYF
length: 15
size: few
J: TRBJ2-7
V: TRBV5-1

CDR3: CASSDYNSPYGYTF
length: 14
size: few
J: TRBJ1-2
V: TRBV25-1

CDR3: CAVSGRLGDTQYF
length: 13
size: NA
J: TRBJ2-3
V: TRBV30

CDR3: CASSLADTQYF
length: 11
size: NA
J: TRBJ2-3
V: TRBV5-1

CDR3: CASSGSGGEPYEQYF
length: 15
size: NA
J: TRBJ2-7
V: TRBV7-8

CDR3: CASSGRRQGAGYTF
length: 14
size: NA
J: TRBJ1-2
V: TRBV2

CDR3: CASSLGQNYGYTF
length: 13
size: NA
J: TRBJ1-2
V: TRBV28

CDR3: CASSSGHHEQYF
length: 12
size: NA
J: TRBJ2-7
V: TRBV18

CDR3: CASSLVLATDTQYF
length: 14
size: few
J: TRBJ2-3
V: TRBV7-8

CDR3: CASSFNSNQPQHF
length: 13
size: NA
J: TRBJ1-5
V: TRBV7-9

CDR3: CASRHTGTGSSYEQYF
length: 16
size: NA
J: TRBJ2-7
V: TRBV7-9

CDR3: CASSSGPQTYNEQFF
length: 15
size: NA
J: TRBJ2-1
V: TRBV7-2

CDR3: CASSSLELGSSGEQFF
length: 16
size: few
J: TRBJ2-1
V: TRBV18

CDR3: CASSQLRRESNEQFF
length: 15
size: NA
J: TRBJ2-1
V: TRBV14

CDR3: CSVRVRQGPQSGELFF
length: 16
size: few
J: TRBJ2-2
V: TRBV29-1

CDR3: CASSPTGSRNQPQHF
length: 15
size: few
J: TRBJ1-5
V: TRBV5-1

CDR3: CASSLGQGLNIQYF
length: 14
size: few
J: TRBJ2-4
V: TRBV27

CDR3: CASSGTGGFSQPQHF
length: 15
size: few
J: TRBJ1-5
V: TRBV2

CDR3: CASSYTRAGGYTF
length: 13
size: NA
J: TRBJ1-2
V: TRBV6-5

CDR3: CASSSPGRLSYEQYF
length: 15
size: NA
J: TRBJ2-7
V: TRBV28

CDR3: CASSERFGYGYTF
length: 13
size: NA
J: TRBJ1-2
V: TRBV6-1

CDR3: CASSAYQGANGYTF
length: 14
size: NA
J: TRBJ1-2
V: TRBV5-1

CDR3: CASSQGLAGFDEQFF
length: 15
size: few
J: TRBJ2-1
V: TRBV18

CDR3: CASSVLDGENTEAFF
length: 15
size: NA
J: TRBJ1-1
V: TRBV7-6

CDR3: CASSFAGSSYNEQFF
length: 15
size: few
J: TRBJ2-1
V: TRBV7-2

CDR3: CASSSNSGTRPTQYF
length: 15
size: NA
J: TRBJ2-5
V: TRBV11-1

CDR3: CASSGRLTGDEGYTF
length: 15
size: NA
J: TRBJ1-2
V: TRBV5-4

CDR3: CASSLEDRGQSYEQYF
length: 16
size: few
J: TRBJ2-7
V: TRBV5-6

CDR3: CASSHRAFF
length: 9
size: NA
J: TRBJ1-1
V: TRBV27

CDR3: CASSQGTAPSTDTQYF
length: 16
size: NA
J: TRBJ2-3
V: TRBV2

CDR3: CSVEGGGSEQYF
length: 12
size: NA
J: TRBJ2-7
V: TRBV29-1

CDR3: CASGKGLAGSYNEQFF
length: 16
size: few
J: TRBJ2-1
V: TRBV11-2

CDR3: CASSQYYEQYF
length: 11
size: NA
J: TRBJ2-7
V: TRBV7-2

CDR3: CAWSGGGNQPQHF
length: 13
size: NA
J: TRBJ1-5
V: TRBV30

CDR3: CASSLVGLAPQHF
length: 13
size: few
J: TRBJ1-5
V: TRBV7-9

CDR3: CASSQVISGSYEQFF
length: 15
size: few
J: TRBJ2-1
V: TRBV4-3

CDR3: CASTIHFENTEAFF
length: 14
size: few
J: TRBJ1-1
V: TRBV7-9

CDR3: CASSRDSFYGYTF
length: 13
size: NA
J: TRBJ1-2
V: TRBV7-9

CDR3: CSVEESGSTEAFF
length: 13
size: few
J: TRBJ1-1
V: TRBV29-1

CDR3: CASSPGQGADTQYF
length: 14
size: few
J: TRBJ2-3
V: TRBV19

CDR3: CASSLPAGTSTDTQYF
length: 16
size: few
J: TRBJ2-3
V: TRBV14

CDR3: CSVGTSGVYNEQFF
length: 14
size: few
J: TRBJ2-1
V: TRBV29-1

CDR3: CASSIRTSGRFHEQFF
length: 16
size: NA
J: TRBJ2-1
V: TRBV19